This T cell receptor (beta chain) is from a study of T-cell reconstitution after alpha-beta-depleted transplantation in children. Trimming cost V 11 bases and J 1 base; bases outside gene matches: 21. Germline loops: CDR1 LGHDT, CDR2 YNNKEL (reference sequence). The CDR3 spans 19 residues. It was with unique molecular identifiers that the TCRbeta library was prepared. From the PCR reads, TCRdb called clonotypes with MiXCR, one entry per CDR3 protein. The top ten clones hold roughly 2.1% of a sample with approximately 500,000 distinct CDR3 sequences, under 12% of them seen once. The clonotype was recovered from a child aged 2-9 years with inherited bone marrow failure, due to receive a stem cell transplant. The specimen comprised PBMCs, sampled before TCRalphabeta/CD19-depleted stem cell transplant. The chain has TRBV3-1 and TRBJ2-4, with 9 positions matching TRBD2. The CDR3 DNA is TGTGCCTGCTGCCCACGAAAAGGGACTAGCTGGGGCGCCAAAAACATTCAGTACTTC. Protein: CACCPRKGTSWGAKNIQYF.